These 10 T cell receptor beta chains originate from one sample sequenced in a study of regulatory T cells in long-lasting Graves disease. TCR beta libraries were built with iRepertoire HTBI primers and Arm-PCR of CDR3 regions. TCRdb ran MiXCR on the multiplex PCR reads and lists one entry per CDR3 protein. In the table there are some 300,000 distinct CDR3 sequences, 20% to 25% of which are singletons. Indicated time point: persistent/refractory GD, antithyroid drugs over 5 years with positive TRAb. PBMC-extracted RNA yielded the TCR library. The sample consisted of peripheral blood mononuclear cells (PBMCs), taken when the disease was refractory, from a patient treated with antithyroid drugs. These receptors all stem from a female donor with Graves disease.

A note on this clonotype: This could be a read error, since a much larger clone is one nucleotide away. The chain has TRBV12-3 or TRBV12-4 and TRBJ2-7; D unclear. The CDR3 covers 14 residues. The chain's CDR3 is CTSSLGHFMSEQYF. DNA of the CDR3: TGTACCAGCAGTTTAGGTCACTTTATGAGCGAGCAGTACTTC.

This clonotype was observed a few times. The chain links TRBV5-1 to TRBJ2-7, with D uncertain. The V and J ends lost 0 bases and 7 bases respectively, with 11 bases between them. This CDR3 contains 13 residues. CDR1 is SGHRS and CDR2 is YFSETQ in the germline V gene. As DNA, the CDR3 is TGCGCCAGCAGCTTGGCCCAAGAAAGGGAGCAGTACTTC. Its protein is CASSLAQEREQYF.

There are a few counts of this clonotype. The gene calls are TRBV6-1 and TRBJ2-1; TRBD1 is a possible D gene (6 bases). The CDR3 is 13 amino acids. Germline V gene lookup returns CDR1 MNHNS and CDR2 SASEGT. Trimming shortened V by 10 bases and J by 8 bases, and 18 bases separated the two germline ends. The CDR3 bases are TGTGCCACTACACAGGGTCCTGGTTATGAGCAGTTCTTC. Its protein product is CATTQGPGYEQFF.

V and J are TRBV7-8 and TRBJ2-2, with 8 bases that match TRBD2. This CDR3 region has 15 residues. With 2 bases clipped from V and 6 bases from J, the junction kept 5 bases outside the gene matches. Germline V gene sequence: CDR1 SGHVS, CDR2 FQNEAQ. The CDR3 DNA reads as TGTGCCAGCAGCTTATCCAGCGGGAGCGCCGGGGAGCTGTTTTTT. It specifies CASSLSSGSAGELFF.

Many counts were recorded for this clonotype. This chain uses TRBV6-1 with TRBJ1-5; D is undetermined. V gave up 1 base and J gave up 3 bases, with 7 bases separating them. CDR1 and CDR2 from the germline V gene are MNHNS and SASEGT. The CDR3 totals 14 residues. CDR3 coding DNA: TGTGCCAGCAGTGAAGGCGGACTCAATCAGCCCCAGCATTTT. It specifies CASSEGGLNQPQHF.

This clonotype was observed many times. This chain uses TRBV28 with TRBJ1-3; TRBD1 matches 7 bases. The CDR3 runs to 13 residues. Trimming cost V 5 bases and J 3 bases; bases outside gene matches: 1. Germline V gene sequence: CDR1 MDHEN, CDR2 SYDVKM. The CDR3 DNA follows: TGTGCCAGCAGTACAGGGGATGGAAACACCATATATTTT. Protein product: CASSTGDGNTIYF.

A note on this clonotype: Only one base separates this from a far larger clonotype, so it likely reflects a read error. The gene calls are TRBV7-3 and TRBJ2-5, with 9 bases identical to TRBD2. V shed 2 bases and J 5 bases; nucleotides not matched to a gene: 3. CDR3 size: 14 residues. Germline CDR1 SGHTA, CDR2 FQGTGA. The CDR3 here is CASSLCGREETQYF. The CDR3 region has the DNA TGTGCCAGCAGCTTATGCGGGAGGGAGGAGACCCAGTACTTC.

This clonotype showed up many times. This chain uses TRBV7-2 with TRBJ2-5; 10 bases are a match to TRBD2. The V segment lost 4 bases and the J segment 5 bases; nucleotides outside the gene matches: 10. The CDR3 consists of 16 residues. Germline CDR1 is SGHTA and CDR2 is FQGNSA. The CDR3 nucleotides are TGTGCCAGCAGCTCCACCGCTAGCGGGAGCGGGGAGACCCAGTACTTC. It yields the protein CASSSTASGSGETQYF.

The rearrangement uses TRBV4-2 and TRBJ2-6; 8 bases match TRBD2. The V gene end was trimmed by 0 bases and the J gene end by 1 base; junction bases not matched to a gene: 5. CDR1 is LGHNA, CDR2 YNFKEQ, per germline. The CDR3 spans 18 residues. The CDR3 bases are TGTGCCAGCAGCCAAGATCTAGCGGGCCTTTCTGGGGCCAACGTCCTGACTTTC. Its protein is CASSQDLAGLSGANVLTF.

This clonotype was seen more than once but under ten times. The gene calls are TRBV6-1 and TRBJ2-7; tentative D call: TRBD2 (6 bases). Germline values: CDR1 MNHNS, CDR2 SASEGT. V dropped 7 bases and J dropped 4 bases, with 14 bases sitting between them. CDR3 length: 13 residues. The CDR3 DNA reads TGTGCCAGCACCCCGACTAGTCTTTACGAGCAGTACTTC. Protein product: CASTPTSLYEQYF.